The clone carrying this T cell receptor beta chain was counted between two and nine times. This sample was included in a study of blood T cell repertoires in COVID-19. Overall study context: In each case, the material was cDNA or gDNA derived from T cells, B-cell-depleted T cells, or PBMCs.

The CDR3 is made up of 13 amino acids. V was clipped by 2 bases and J by 7 bases; unmatched bases: 6. Germline CDR1 SQVTM, CDR2 ANQGSEA. Original handling: Amplifying reference gene primers gave estimates of nucleated cell counts. Repertoires were generated with immunoSEQ multiplex PCR, while TCRdb's copy carries only in-frame clones and drops some. The V and J calls and the clone size are those of that table, but D and trimming were determined from the DNA. This table holds some 140,000 clones, around 85% found once. This chain uses TRBV29-1 with TRBJ1-2; 8 nucleotides match TRBD1. The sequence was obtained from a woman between 45 and 60 years old who had recovered from COVID-19. Source material: peripheral blood. CDR3 DNA sequence: TGCAGCGTTGAATGGCAGGGGGCGTCTGGCTACACCTTC. This gives the protein CSVEWQGASGYTF.